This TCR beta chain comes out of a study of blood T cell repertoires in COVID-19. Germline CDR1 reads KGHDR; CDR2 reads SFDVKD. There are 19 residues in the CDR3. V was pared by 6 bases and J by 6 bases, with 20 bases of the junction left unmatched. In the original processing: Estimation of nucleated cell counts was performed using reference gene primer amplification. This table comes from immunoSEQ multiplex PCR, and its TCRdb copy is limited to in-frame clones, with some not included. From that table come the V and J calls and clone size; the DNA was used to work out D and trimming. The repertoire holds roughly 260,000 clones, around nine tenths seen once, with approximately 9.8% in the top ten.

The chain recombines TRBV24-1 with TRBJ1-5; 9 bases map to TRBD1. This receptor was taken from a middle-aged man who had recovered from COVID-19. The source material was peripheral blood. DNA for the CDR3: TGTGCCACCAGTTGGCCTGATGTTGGGACAGGGAACCGTAGTCAGCCCCAGCATTTT. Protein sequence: CATSWPDVGTGNRSQPQHF.